A single sample is the source of the 30 T cell receptor beta chains below, sequenced in a study of blood T cell repertoires in COVID-19. TCRdb keeps only in-frame clones here, not all; method: immunoSEQ multiplex PCR. Among some 240,000 clones listed, almost 85% were seen once. The sequenced sample consisted of peripheral blood. The receptors were sampled from a woman aged 70 to 79 with COVID-19, enrolled during active disease.

The chain has TRBV3-1 (or the pseudogene TRBV3-2) and TRBJ1-1; no clear D. Germline CDR1 reads LGHDT; CDR2 reads YNNKEL (reference sequence). This CDR3 has 14 residues. V dropped 2 bases and J dropped 6 bases, with 13 bases sitting between them. CDR3 amino acids: CASSQSPGISEAFF. CDR3 nucleotide sequence: TGTGCCAGCAGCCAATCCCCCGGGATCTCTGAAGCTTTCTTT.

This rearrangement joins TRBV19 to TRBJ2-5, with 8 bases lining up with TRBD1. Unmatched junction bases numbered 5, after V lost 7 bases and J lost 4 bases. Germline V gene sequence: CDR1 LNHDA, CDR2 SQIVND (reference sequence). The CDR3 totals 13 residues. CDR3 sequence: CASTLGQGETQYF. CDR3 nucleotides: TGTGCCAGTACCCTAGGACAGGGAGAGACCCAGTACTTC.

The chain is built from TRBV7-2 and TRBJ2-1, with TRBD2 identical over 9 bases. CDR3 length: 17 residues. The germline CDR1 and CDR2 sequences are SGHTA and FQGNSA. V dropped 0 bases and J dropped 2; count of bases not matched to a gene: 5. For the CDR3, the DNA is TGTGCCAGCAGCTTAGCGAGACTAGCGGCCCCCTACAATGAGCAGTTCTTC. Protein: CASSLARLAAPYNEQFF. The full variable domain, completed using reference TRBV7-2 and TRBJ2-1, is GAGVSQSPSNKVTEKGKDVELRCDPISGHTALYWYRQSLGQGLEFLIYFQGNSAPDKSGLPSDRFSAERTGGSVSTLTIQRTQQEDSAVYLCASSLARLAAPYNEQFFGPGTRLTVL.

The chain combines TRBV7-8 with TRBJ2-1, with D perhaps TRBD2 (5 bases). V shed 7 bases and J shed 2 bases, with 18 bases lying between them. The CDR3 is 16 residues long. Germline V gives CDR1 SGHVS, CDR2 FQNEAQ. For the CDR3, the DNA is TGTGCCAGCATCTTCGGGAAAGGCACTACCTACAATGAGCAGTTCTTC. Residues: CASIFGKGTTYNEQFF.

This chain connects TRBV12-3 or TRBV12-4 to TRBJ1-6; no clear D gene. V was trimmed by 3 bases and J by 13 bases, leaving 10 bases between them. The CDR3 covers 12 residues. DNA of the CDR3: TGTGCCAGCAGTTTTGTAAATCGTCCCCTCCACTTT. Translation: CASSFVNRPLHF.

Only one count was recorded for this clone. The CDR3 region is CASSLGVSGYGYTF. The DNA for the CDR3 is TGTGCCAGCAGCTTAGGCGTTTCCGGCTATGGCTACACCTTC. This chain joins TRBV11-2 and TRBJ1-2; D unclear. V dropped 1 base and J dropped 4 bases, with 10 bases sitting between them. CDR3 size: 14 residues. Germline values: CDR1 SGHAT, CDR2 FQNNGV.

In the case of this clone: Different DNA sequences within this sample yield the same CDR3. V is TRBV4-3 and J is TRBJ1-2; D possibly corresponds to TRBD1 (5 bases). Trimming left V 0 bases short and J 4 bases short, with 12 bases between. The CDR3 consists of 15 residues. The germline CDR1 and CDR2 sequences are LGHNA and YSLEER. The DNA of the CDR3 is TGCGCCAGCAGCCAAGATCCCGGGGGTCGCTATGGCTACACCTTC. Translated: CASSQDPGGRYGYTF.

Written as DNA, the CDR3 is TGTGCCAGCAGCTTTGGACAGGGGGCATTTGAGCAGTTCTTC. This translates into CASSFGQGAFEQFF. The V call is TRBV13, the J call TRBJ2-1; 11 bases agree with TRBD1. V trimming: 3 bases; J trimming: 9 bases; junction bases outside the gene matches: 4. Germline CDR1 PRHDT, CDR2 FYEKMQ (reference sequence). This CDR3 contains 14 residues.

The CDR3 region has the DNA TGTGCCATCAGTGAGATTGGGACAACGAACACCGGGGAGCTGTTTTTT. Encoded protein: CAISEIGTTNTGELFF. The chain recombines TRBV10-3 with TRBJ2-2; a weak D match, TRBD1 (6 bases). This CDR3 has 16 residues. Germline V lookup: CDR1 ENHRY, CDR2 SYGVKD. Trimming stripped 2 bases from V and 0 bases from J, with 10 bases between.

DNA of the CDR3: TGTGCCACCAGTGATCAGATTAAAGGCAGGGCAATCTATGGCTACACCTTC. It is translated as CATSDQIKGRAIYGYTF. This chain joins TRBV24-1 and TRBJ1-2; TRBD1 might be the D (5 bases). V was clipped by 3 bases and J by 4 bases, with 20 bases between them. This CDR3 comprises 17 residues. Germline-derived CDR1 and CDR2 are KGHDR and SFDVKD.

In this sample, this clone turned up once. The chain joins TRBV18 to TRBJ1-2; the match to TRBD1 covers 9 bases. Germline CDR1 reads KGHSH; CDR2 reads LQKENI. This CDR3 has 18 amino acids. J gave up 0 bases and V 6 bases, and 14 bases lay outside the gene matches. CDR3 sequence reads: CASSSEKADRGTNYGYTF. The CDR3 DNA reads as TGTGCCAGCTCCTCGGAAAAGGCGGACAGGGGTACTAACTATGGCTACACCTTC.

The chain has TRBV10-3 and TRBJ1-5; TRBD1 might be the D (6 bases). V was clipped by 4 bases and J by 3 bases, with 13 bases between them. The CDR3 consists of 15 residues. Germline V CDR1 and CDR2: ENHRY, SYGVKD. CDR3 sequence (DNA): TGTGCCATCAGTGCTAGTAAGGGGGACAATCAGCCCCAGCATTTT. This codes for CAISASKGDNQPQHF.

This clone was seen a few times. The chain recombines TRBV6-2 or TRBV6-3 with TRBJ2-3, with 9 bases identical to TRBD2. Germline trimming cut 2 bases from V and 4 bases from J; bases unmatched to any gene: 7. Germline V gene lookup returns CDR1 MNHEY and CDR2 SVGEGT. The CDR3 spans 16 residues. CDR3 sequence reads: CASSYTTSGWADTQYF. DNA of the CDR3: TGTGCCAGCAGTTACACCACTAGCGGGTGGGCAGATACGCAGTATTTT.

The genes are TRBV19 and TRBJ1-2; D is unresolved. Germline CDR1 LNHDA, CDR2 SQIVND (reference sequence). Trimming cost V 3 bases and J 3 bases, with 17 bases left between them. This CDR3 region has 16 residues. CDR3 nucleotides: TGTGCCAGTAGTATTCCGGGATCCAGCAGTTACTATGGCTACACCTTC. Protein: CASSIPGSSSYYGYTF. The whole variable domain, filled in from reference TRBV19 and TRBJ1-2, reads DGGITQSPKYLFRKEGQNVTLSCEQNLNHDAMYWYRQDPGQGLRLIYYSQIVNDFQKGDIAEGYSVSREKKESFPLTVTSAQKNPTAFYLCASSIPGSSSYYGYTFGSGTRLTVV.

The chain employs TRBV25-1 and TRBJ2-7, with D possibly TRBD2 on 5 matching bases. The CDR3 is 15 residues long. Between the trimmed V and J ends, which lost 5 bases and 3 bases, there was a span of 17 bases. Germline values: CDR1 MGHDK, CDR2 SYGVNS. CDR3 in amino acids: CASSPGLAQFYEQYF. CDR3 nucleotide sequence: TGTGCCAGCAGTCCCGGTTTAGCGCAATTCTACGAGCAGTACTTC.

The gene calls are TRBV9 and TRBJ2-3; perhaps TRBD1 as D (7 bases). This CDR3 region has 15 residues. CDR1 and CDR2 from the germline V gene are SGDLS and YYNGEE. The V end was cut by 0 bases, the J end by 7 bases, with 15 bases between. The CDR3: CASSVAWAGGHTQYF. CDR3 in DNA: TGTGCCAGCAGCGTAGCTTGGGCAGGGGGGCATACGCAGTATTTT.

The chain employs TRBV12-3 or TRBV12-4 and TRBJ1-5, with D possibly matching TRBD1 (6 bases). The CDR3 covers 13 residues. The V end lost 6 bases, the J end lost 5 bases, and 11 bases lay between the germline ends. CDR3 amino acids: CASRRQADQPQHF. DNA for the CDR3: TGTGCCAGCAGAAGACAGGCGGATCAGCCCCAGCATTTT.

This clone was observed a few times. The chain joins TRBV7-8 to TRBJ2-1; TRBD2 agrees at 11 bases. The germline gives CDR1 SGHVS, CDR2 FQNEAQ. Trimming cost V 8 bases and J 0 bases; bases outside gene matches: 12. The CDR3 is made up of 18 amino acids. The CDR3 spells CASVLRTSGQSSYNEQFF. DNA for the CDR3: TGTGCCAGCGTTTTGCGGACTAGCGGGCAGAGCTCCTACAATGAGCAGTTCTTC.

V is TRBV2 and J is TRBJ1-6, with TRBD1 as a possible D gene (6 bases). The CDR3 loop spans 15 amino acids. CDR1 is SNHLY and CDR2 is FYNNEI in the germline V gene. V was clipped by 3 bases and J by 4 bases, with 10 bases between them. The CDR3 region is CASSDEGQYNSPLHF. Written as DNA, the CDR3 is TGTGCCAGCAGTGATGAGGGACAATATAATTCACCCCTCCACTTT. Based on the CDR3 plus reference TRBV2 and TRBJ1-6, the full variable domain is EPEVTQTPSHQVTQMGQEVILRCVPISNHLYFYWYRQILGQKVEFLVSFYNNEISEKSEIFDDQFSVERPDGSNFTLKIRSTKLEDSAMYFCASSDEGQYNSPLHFGNGTRLTVT.

The rearrangement links TRBV29-1 to TRBJ1-2, with 8 bases lining up with TRBD1. V lost 1 base to trimming and J lost 4 bases; unmatched junction nucleotides: 8. The CDR3 contains 15 residues. Germline V CDR1 and CDR2: SQVTM, ANQGSEA. CDR3 bases: TGCAGCGTTGAAGCCATAGGGACAGGAAGCTATGGCTACACCTTC. Its translation is CSVEAIGTGSYGYTF. The complete variable domain, with remaining parts taken from reference TRBV29-1 and TRBJ1-2, reads SAVISQKPSRDICQRGTSLTIQCQVDSQVTMMFWYRQQPGQSLTLIATANQGSEATYESGFVIDKFPISRPNLTFSTLTVSNMSPEDSSIYLCSVEAIGTGSYGYTFGSGTRLTVV.

This rearrangement joins TRBV12-3 or TRBV12-4 to TRBJ1-1, with D perhaps matching TRBD1 (6 bases). Trimming left V 5 bases short and J 8 bases short, with 12 bases between. The CDR3 spans 12 residues. CDR3 protein: CASSVIDREAFF. The CDR3, as DNA: TGTGCCAGCAGTGTTATAGACAGGGAAGCTTTCTTT.

This rearrangement joins TRBV11-2 to TRBJ2-3; TRBD1 matches at 8 bases. V lost 6 bases and J lost 1; bases outside the gene matches: 0. The CDR3 has 13 amino acids. Germline V gene sequence: CDR1 SGHAT, CDR2 FQNNGV. The chain's CDR3 is CASRDRGTDTQYF. CDR3 sequence (DNA): TGTGCCAGCAGGGACAGGGGCACAGATACGCAGTATTTT.

The V call is TRBV9, the J call TRBJ1-6; D is ambiguous. CDR3 size: 16 residues. From germline, CDR1 is SGDLS and CDR2 YYNGEE. Trimming pared 4 bases from V and 9 bases from J, leaving 20 bases between. CDR3: CASSLTSSTLSSPLHF. CDR3 sequence (DNA): TGTGCCAGCAGCTTAACCTCATCTACCCTGAGTTCACCCCTCCACTTT.

The count of this clone is one. V gene TRBV30 combines with J gene TRBJ1-1; D unclear. The V end was cut by 0 bases, the J end by 0 bases, with 5 bases between. From germline, CDR1 is GTSNPN and CDR2 SVGIG (reference sequence). The CDR3 is 13 residues long. Written as DNA, the CDR3 is TGTGCCTGGAGTGTACAGATGAACACTGAAGCTTTCTTT. Translated, it gives CAWSVQMNTEAFF.

The chain has TRBV9 and TRBJ1-1; 8 bases are shared with TRBD1. V lost 6 bases and J lost 1; bases outside the gene matches: 14. CDR3 length equals 17 residues. Germline CDR1 is SGDLS and CDR2 is YYNGEE. The CDR3 here is CASTYVPHTGGNTEAFF. In DNA form, the CDR3 reads TGTGCCAGCACCTACGTCCCCCACACAGGGGGGAACACTGAAGCTTTCTTT.

This clone was seen once. The rearrangement joins TRBV4-1 to TRBJ2-1; 11 bases align to TRBD2. Losses at the gene ends were 3 bases for V and 6 bases for J; bases not matched to a gene: 13. The CDR3 spans 18 residues. CDR1 is MGHRA, CDR2 YSYEKL, per germline. The CDR3 nucleotides are TGCGCCAGCAGCCACGGCTATACGACTAGCGGGGTGTCCAATGAGCAGTTCTTC. Residues: CASSHGYTTSGVSNEQFF.

This clone appeared a few times. The V and J genes are TRBV7-9 and TRBJ2-1; 9 nucleotides agree with TRBD2. V gave up 6 bases and J gave up 5 bases; unmatched junction bases: 8. The CDR3 runs to 15 residues. Germline CDR1 is SEHNR and CDR2 is FQNEAQ (reference sequence). The CDR3 bases are TGTGCCAGCAGTCTGACTAGCGGCCAAGACAATGAGCAGTTCTTC. Its protein product is CASSLTSGQDNEQFF.

The V gene is TRBV5-8, the J gene TRBJ1-1; no clear D gene. The CDR3 has 16 amino acids. Germline CDR1 and CDR2: SGHTS and YDEGEE. With 2 bases removed from V and 1 base from J, the gap between germline ends came to 15 bases. CDR3 DNA: TGTGCCAGCAGCTTAAGGCCACGCGGGCCGAACACTGAAGCTTTCTTT. Its translation: CASSLRPRGPNTEAFF.

This chain links TRBV6-5 with TRBJ2-7; tentatively, D is TRBD2 (6 bases). Per germline, CDR1 MNHEY and CDR2 SVGAGI. Trimming pared 2 bases from V and 5 bases from J, leaving 13 bases between. The CDR3 length is 14 residues. The chain's CDR3 is CASSYGPPSDEQYF. CDR3 DNA sequence: TGTGCCAGCAGTTACGGACCCCCTAGCGACGAGCAGTACTTC.

This clone has a handful of counts. The chain recombines TRBV27 with TRBJ2-2; D perhaps matches TRBD1 (5 bases). Trimming cost V 4 bases and J 2 bases, with 8 bases left between them. The CDR3 loop spans 14 amino acids. CDR1 and CDR2 (germline): MNHEY, SMNVEV (reference sequence). The CDR3 spells CASSSTVNTGELFF. In nucleotides, the CDR3 is TGTGCCAGCAGTTCGACAGTAAACACCGGGGAGCTGTTTTTT.